What follows are 21 T cell receptor beta chains derived from one specimen sequenced in a study of blood T cell repertoires in COVID-19. Generated by immunoSEQ multiplex PCR, the TCRdb table keeps only in-frame clones and is missing some. The sample has about 83,000 clones; roughly 90% are singletons. Sequenced sample: peripheral blood. The receptors originated from a woman aged 80 or over with active or convalescent COVID-19.

This rearrangement joins TRBV28 to TRBJ1-2; 7 bases align to TRBD1. The V and J ends lost 4 bases and 8 bases, in that order; junction bases with no gene match: 13. CDR1 and CDR2 from the germline V gene are MDHEN and SYDVKM. This CDR3 comprises 15 residues. The CDR3 loop is CASSSPDRTQGGYTF. The CDR3 DNA reads TGTGCCAGCAGTTCCCCGGACAGGACACAGGGAGGCTACACCTTC.

This CDR3 reads CASSLAHRGPDSYEQYF. The CDR3 DNA is TGTGCCAGCAGCTTGGCCCACAGGGGGCCGGATTCCTACGAGCAGTACTTC. This chain links TRBV5-6 with TRBJ2-7; 9 bases match TRBD1. The CDR3 is 17 residues long. Trimming at V came to 0 bases and at J to 1 base, leaving 8 bases not matched to a gene. From germline, CDR1 is SGHDT and CDR2 YYEEEE.

The chain is built from TRBV3-1 (or the pseudogene TRBV3-2) and TRBJ2-1; D perhaps matches TRBD1 (5 bases). The CDR3 spans 16 residues. Germline loops: CDR1 LGHDT, CDR2 YNNKEL (reference sequence). Trimming pared 1 base from V and 7 bases from J, leaving 17 bases between. This CDR3 is CASSQGLQGMRNEQFF. The CDR3 DNA reads TGTGCCAGCAGCCAAGGTCTGCAGGGAATGCGGAATGAGCAGTTCTTC.

V and J are TRBV5-1 and TRBJ1-4, with TRBD1 identical over 10 bases. The CDR3 loop spans 15 amino acids. Germline V gives CDR1 SGHRS, CDR2 YFSETQ. V trimming: 0 bases; J trimming: 7 bases; junction bases outside the gene matches: 3. This CDR3 is CASSLGTGGFEKLFF. The CDR3 region has the DNA TGCGCCAGCAGCTTGGGGACAGGGGGGTTTGAAAAACTGTTTTTT.

The chain employs TRBV10-3 and TRBJ1-1; TRBD1 matches 8 bases. The length of the CDR3 is 16 residues. V lost 3 bases and J lost 1; bases outside the gene matches: 7. The germline CDR1 and CDR2 sequences are ENHRY and SYGVKD. Written as DNA, the CDR3 is TGTGCCATCAGTGACGTGGACAGGGAACCGAACACTGAAGCTTTCTTT. As protein: CAISDVDREPNTEAFF.

The V gene is TRBV6-5, the J gene TRBJ2-5; D may be TRBD2 (6 bases). Trimming pared 2 bases from V and 0 bases from J, leaving 10 bases between. Germline V gives CDR1 MNHEY, CDR2 SVGAGI. The CDR3 length is 15 residues. The chain's CDR3 is CASSYKAGYQETQYF. CDR3 nucleotide sequence: TGTGCCAGCAGTTACAAGGCGGGGTACCAAGAGACCCAGTACTTC.

The count of this clone is one. The chain recombines TRBV4-3 with TRBJ1-3; D unclear. The CDR3 has 13 amino acids. Per the germline V gene, CDR1 is LGHNA and CDR2 is YSLEER. With 1 base removed from V and 3 bases from J, the gap between germline ends came to 4 bases. As DNA, the CDR3 is TGCGCCAGCAGCCAAGGAGTTGGAAACACCATATATTTT. It translates to CASSQGVGNTIYF.

The chain recombines TRBV5-4 with TRBJ2-7; D is unresolved. This CDR3 is 13 amino acids long. The germline gives CDR1 SGHNT, CDR2 YYREEE (reference sequence). Trimming took 2 bases from V and 0 from J, leaving 6 bases between them. CDR3 sequence (DNA): TGTGCCAGCAGCTTTTACAGCTCCTACGAGCAGTACTTC. It translates to CASSFYSSYEQYF.

The chain recombines TRBV5-1 with TRBJ2-2; 12 bases align to TRBD1. The CDR3 covers 15 residues. V lost 4 bases, J lost 6 bases, and 4 bases stayed unmatched. CDR1 is SGHRS and CDR2 is YFSETQ in the germline V gene. CDR3 coding DNA: TGCGCCAGCAGCCCCGGGACAGGGGGCCCCGGGGAGCTGTTTTTT. The encoded protein is CASSPGTGGPGELFF.

This chain uses TRBV2 with TRBJ1-2; D is uncertain. CDR3 size: 14 residues. Trimming left V 6 bases short and J 8 bases short, with 19 bases between. Germline-derived CDR1 and CDR2 are SNHLY and FYNNEI. CDR3 protein: CASSAAARVDGYTF. The CDR3 DNA sequence: TGTGCCAGCAGCGCCGCAGCTCGGGTTGACGGCTACACCTTC.

The chain has TRBV5-4 and TRBJ2-2; 9 nucleotides agree with TRBD1. Germline assignment: CDR1 SGHNT and CDR2 YYREEE (reference sequence). Unmatched junction bases numbered 6, after V lost 2 bases and J lost 7 bases. This CDR3 is built from 15 residues. The CDR3 spells CASSFRTGVGGELFF. The CDR3 DNA reads TGTGCCAGCAGCTTCAGGACAGGGGTAGGCGGGGAGCTGTTTTTT.

V is TRBV4-3 and J is TRBJ2-7; weak D call: TRBD1 (5 bases). V was pared by 1 base and J by 2 bases, with 12 bases between. The CDR3 is 15 amino acids. Germline values: CDR1 LGHNA, CDR2 YSLEER. DNA for the CDR3: TGCGCCAGCAGCCAAGGGCCGACAGTAGCCTACGAGCAGTACTTC. Its translation: CASSQGPTVAYEQYF.

The rearrangement links TRBV16 to TRBJ1-1; D may be TRBD1 (5 bases). Trimming shortened V by 4 bases and J by 8 bases, and 11 bases separated the two germline ends. CDR3 length: 12 residues. Germline-derived CDR1 and CDR2 are KGHSY and FQNENV. The DNA of the CDR3 is TGTGCCAGCAGCCCGGTGGGGGGGGAAGCTTTCTTT. Protein product: CASSPVGGEAFF.

A remark on this clone: This sample includes further DNA sequences coding for the same CDR3. The chain joins TRBV7-9 to TRBJ2-5, with 10 bases fitting TRBD2. The germline gives CDR1 SEHNR, CDR2 FQNEAQ (reference sequence). The CDR3 is 15 residues long. The ends lost 4 bases at V and 1 base at J; junction bases unmatched: 3. The CDR3 spells CASSSLAGGQETQYF. The CDR3 coding sequence is TGTGCCAGCAGCTCCTTAGCGGGGGGCCAAGAGACCCAGTACTTC. Supplemented by reference TRBV7-9 and TRBJ2-5, the full variable domain reads DTGVSQNPRHKITKRGQNVTFRCDPISEHNRLYWYRQTLGQGPEFLTYFQNEAQLEKSRLLSDRFSAERPKGSFSTLEIQRTEQGDSAMYLCASSSLAGGQETQYFGPGTRLLVL.

The CDR3, as DNA: TGTGCCAGCAGTCCTCGGACAGGGTCATATTCACCCCTCCACTTT. It encodes CASSPRTGSYSPLHF. The rearrangement joins TRBV28 to TRBJ1-6; 8 bases align to TRBD1. CDR1 is MDHEN and CDR2 is SYDVKM in the germline V gene. CDR3 length: 15 amino acids. V lost 5 bases and J lost 8; bases outside the gene matches: 8.

The chain employs TRBV9 and TRBJ2-2; 7 nucleotides agree with TRBD1. The CDR3 loop spans 17 amino acids. CDR1 is SGDLS and CDR2 is YYNGEE in the germline V gene. J lost 1 base, V lost 0 bases, and 6 bases had no gene match. CDR3 in DNA: TGTGCCAGCAGCGTAGAGGGGGCGGGCGGGAACACCGGGGAGCTGTTTTTT. It specifies CASSVEGAGGNTGELFF.

This chain connects TRBV19 to TRBJ2-7, with 9 bases that match TRBD1. The ends lost 7 bases at V and 6 bases at J; junction bases unmatched: 10. Germline CDR1 LNHDA, CDR2 SQIVND (reference sequence). This CDR3 has 14 residues. As DNA, the CDR3 is TGTGCCAGTACCCCCAGACAGGGGGAAGGCGAGCAGTACTTC. Its protein product is CASTPRQGEGEQYF.

This chain joins TRBV24-1 and TRBJ1-6; the match to TRBD1 covers 8 bases. V lost 2 bases, J lost 9 bases, and 8 bases stayed unmatched. Germline V gene lookup returns CDR1 KGHDR and CDR2 SFDVKD. The CDR3 totals 16 residues. The CDR3 sequence: CATSDWVDRGTSPLHF. DNA for the CDR3: TGTGCCACCAGTGATTGGGTAGACAGGGGAACTTCACCCCTCCACTTT.

The chain uses TRBV10-3 and TRBJ2-7; weak D call: TRBD1 (6 bases). CDR3 length: 14 residues. The V end lost 4 bases, the J end lost 3 bases, and 13 bases lay between the germline ends. Per germline, CDR1 ENHRY and CDR2 SYGVKD. In DNA, the CDR3 is TGTGCCATCAGTGCCCGGGACACCTACTACGAGCAGTACTTC. Amino acids: CAISARDTYYEQYF.

With regard to this clone: Additional DNA sequences in this sample encode the identical CDR3. The chain links TRBV5-1 to TRBJ1-1, with D possibly being TRBD1 (5 bases). With 0 bases removed from V and 2 bases from J, the gap between germline ends came to 11 bases. CDR1 is SGHRS, CDR2 YFSETQ, per germline. This CDR3 is built from 15 residues. In DNA form, the CDR3 reads TGCGCCAGCAGCTTGGTGCAGGGCCGTAACACTGAAGCTTTCTTT. This codes for CASSLVQGRNTEAFF.

The chain couples TRBV25-1 to TRBJ1-4; weak D call: TRBD1 (6 bases). V dropped 3 bases and J dropped 3 bases, with 11 bases sitting between them. Germline CDR1 MGHDK, CDR2 SYGVNS. This CDR3 is 15 amino acids long. The CDR3 is CASSDFGGPNEKLFF. The CDR3 nucleotides are TGTGCCAGCAGTGATTTCGGGGGGCCTAATGAAAAACTGTTTTTT.